A single sample gave rise to the 26 T cell receptor beta chains below, sequenced in a study of blood T cell repertoires in COVID-19. Profiling relied on immunoSEQ multiplex PCR, and the TCRdb table lists in-frame clones only, not all of them. The table shows 49,000 or so clones, with over 75% occurring only once. The sequencing sample was made of peripheral blood. The receptors shown here come from a middle-aged man with acute or convalescent COVID-19.

The rearrangement joins TRBV7-2 to TRBJ1-5; unclear D gene. V was trimmed by 2 bases and J by 3 bases, leaving 2 bases between them. CDR3 length equals 12 residues. CDR1 is SGHTA, CDR2 FQGNSA, per germline. The DNA for the CDR3 is TGTGCCAGCAGCTTATACAATCAGCCCCAGCATTTT. It codes for CASSLYNQPQHF.

This sequence joins TRBV2 and TRBJ1-6; D might be TRBD1 (6 bases). The CDR3 totals 16 residues. Germline CDR1 SNHLY, CDR2 FYNNEI. The V and J ends lost 5 bases and 5 bases respectively, with 16 bases between them. In DNA, the CDR3 is TGTGCCAGCAGTCTAATGGGACATCGGGATAATTCACCCCTCCACTTT. It translates to CASSLMGHRDNSPLHF.

The rearrangement uses TRBV3-1 (or the pseudogene TRBV3-2) and TRBJ1-1; unclear D gene. The V gene's germline CDR1 is LGHDT and CDR2 YNNKEL (reference sequence). This CDR3 spans 14 amino acids. The V gene lost 4 bases and the J gene lost 0 bases, with 9 bases spanning the gap. CDR3 bases: TGTGCCAGCAGCCCCCGAGGGATGAACACTGAAGCTTTCTTT. Translating it yields CASSPRGMNTEAFF.

The chain links TRBV2 to TRBJ1-1; D is perhaps TRBD1 (6 bases). The length of the CDR3 is 13 residues. V lost 7 bases and J 1 base, leaving 10 bases between the germline ends. Germline assignment: CDR1 SNHLY and CDR2 FYNNEI. As DNA, the CDR3 is TGTGCCAGCATCTCGACAGGGAACACTGAAGCTTTCTTT. Amino acids: CASISTGNTEAFF. The full variable domain, in which reference TRBV2 and TRBJ1-1 provide the parts outside the CDR3, is EPEVTQTPSHQVTQMGQEVILRCVPISNHLYFYWYRQILGQKVEFLVSFYNNEISEKSEIFDDQFSVERPDGSNFTLKIRSTKLEDSAMYFCASISTGNTEAFFGQGTRLTVV.

This chain joins TRBV5-6 and TRBJ2-7; 14 bases line up with TRBD2. The trim removed 4 bases at V and 6 bases at J, leaving 6 bases unmatched. The CDR3 consists of 15 residues. In germline, CDR1 is SGHDT, CDR2 YYEEEE. The CDR3 nucleotides are TGTGCCAGCAGCGCCTGGACTAGCGGGAGGCGCGAGCAGTACTTC. This gives the protein CASSAWTSGRREQYF.

The rearrangement uses TRBV7-8 and TRBJ1-5; 7 nucleotides match TRBD1. The CDR3 totals 14 residues. Germline V gene data show CDR1 as SGHVS and CDR2 as FQNEAQ. Trimming cost V 5 bases and J 7 bases; bases outside gene matches: 8. CDR3 in amino acids: CASSENRGEQPQHF. For the CDR3, the DNA is TGTGCCAGCAGCGAGAACAGGGGAGAACAGCCCCAGCATTTT. Drawing the rest from reference TRBV7-8 and TRBJ1-5, the complete variable domain is GAGVSQSPRYKVAKRGQDVALRCDPISGHVSLFWYQQALGQGPEFLTYFQNEAQLDKSGLPSDRFFAERPEGSVSTLKIQRTQQEDSAVYLCASSENRGEQPQHFGDGTRLSIL.

This clone has more than one count but fewer than ten. V is TRBV5-4 and J is TRBJ1-1, with D possibly being TRBD1 (5 bases). Germline CDR1 reads SGHNT; CDR2 reads YYREEE (reference sequence). V lost 3 bases, J lost 3 bases, and 12 bases lay in between. The CDR3 is 14 residues long. CDR3 sequence: CASSSREAHTEAFF. CDR3 nucleotide sequence: TGTGCCAGCAGCTCCAGGGAGGCGCACACTGAAGCTTTCTTT.

The chain couples TRBV9 to TRBJ1-3; D gene uncertain. Between the trimmed V and J ends, which lost 4 bases and 9 bases, there was a span of 14 bases. The CDR3 has 13 amino acids. Germline V CDR1 and CDR2: SGDLS, YYNGEE. The CDR3 here is CASSPGEGGTIYF. CDR3 sequence (DNA): TGTGCCAGCAGCCCCGGTGAAGGAGGCACCATATATTTT.

The V and J genes are TRBV5-4 and TRBJ2-1; 8 bases match TRBD1. The CDR3 loop spans 15 amino acids. Germline trimming cut 5 bases from V and 0 bases from J; bases unmatched to any gene: 4. CDR1 and CDR2 (germline): SGHNT, YYREEE (reference sequence). As DNA, the CDR3 is TGTGCCAGCAGAATAGACAGGGGCTCCTACAATGAGCAGTTCTTC. Translation: CASRIDRGSYNEQFF.

The rearrangement uses TRBV10-3 and TRBJ1-2; tentative D call: TRBD1 (5 bases). The length of the CDR3 is 16 residues. With 4 bases removed from V and 3 bases from J, the gap between germline ends came to 18 bases. Germline CDR1 is ENHRY and CDR2 is SYGVKD. The CDR3 protein is CAISGGEIGTDYGYTF. DNA for the CDR3: TGTGCCATCAGTGGCGGGGAAATCGGGACGGACTATGGCTACACCTTC.

This clone was observed a handful of times. This sequence joins TRBV7-2 and TRBJ2-7; TRBD2 matches 8 bases. CDR1 and CDR2 (germline): SGHTA, FQGNSA. The CDR3 extends over 15 amino acids. Unmatched junction bases numbered 6, after V lost 2 bases and J lost 3 bases. CDR3 DNA sequence: TGTGCCAGCAGCTTATCGGGAGGGGGGATCTACGAGCAGTACTTC. It is translated as CASSLSGGGIYEQYF.

This clone was observed a handful of times. This rearrangement joins TRBV5-1 to TRBJ2-1, with D possibly TRBD2 on 6 matching bases. Per the germline V gene, CDR1 is SGHRS and CDR2 is YFSETQ. Trimming pared 2 bases from V and 5 bases from J, leaving 11 bases between. The CDR3 is 14 amino acids. The CDR3 loop is CASSFPGADNEQFF. The CDR3 coding sequence is TGCGCCAGCAGCTTTCCGGGAGCGGACAATGAGCAGTTCTTC.

The chain recombines TRBV14 with TRBJ2-7; 8 bases map to TRBD1. CDR3 size: 12 residues. Trimming at V came to 6 bases and at J to 5 bases, leaving 3 bases not matched to a gene. CDR1 is SGHDN and CDR2 is FVKESK in the germline V gene. DNA for the CDR3: TGTGCCAGCAGTGACAGGGGAGACGAGCAGTACTTC. Amino acid sequence: CASSDRGDEQYF.

The DNA for the CDR3 is TGTGCCAGCAGAGCCCGGGACACCTGGGGAAACACTGAAGCTTTCTTT. Translated: CASRARDTWGNTEAFF. The chain employs TRBV25-1 and TRBJ1-1; a weak D match, TRBD1 (6 bases). CDR1 MGHDK and CDR2 SYGVNS come from the germline V gene. This CDR3 comprises 16 residues. V lost 6 bases and J 2 bases, leaving 19 bases between the germline ends.

The V gene is TRBV10-3, the J gene TRBJ2-7; maybe TRBD2 (6 bases). V was shortened by 7 bases and J by 0 bases, with 25 bases between the two germline ends. This CDR3 has 18 residues. Germline lookup yields CDR1 ENHRY and CDR2 SYGVKD. The CDR3 region is CAIKKESGVSSGSYEQYF. CDR3 nucleotide sequence: TGTGCCATCAAAAAGGAATCGGGGGTTTCGAGCGGCTCCTACGAGCAGTACTTC.

The chain joins TRBV6-1 to TRBJ1-1, with 7 positions matching TRBD1. CDR1 is MNHNS, CDR2 SASEGT, per germline. V dropped 2 bases and J dropped 1; count of bases not matched to a gene: 4. The CDR3 has 15 residues. The CDR3 region has the DNA TGTGCCAGCAGTGAAAGTCGACAGGGGAACACTGAAGCTTTCTTT. It is translated as CASSESRQGNTEAFF.

The chain couples TRBV29-1 to TRBJ1-1; TRBD1 might be the D (5 bases). Germline CDR1 SQVTM, CDR2 ANQGSEA. CDR3 length: 14 amino acids. The V and J ends lost 6 bases and 1 base respectively, with 15 bases between them. CDR3 in amino acids: CSVAPNGGNTEAFF. CDR3 nucleotides: TGCAGCGTAGCCCCGAACGGGGGGAACACTGAAGCTTTCTTT.

The chain recombines TRBV30 with TRBJ2-7, with D maybe TRBD2 (5 bases). The CDR3 spans 15 residues. CDR1 and CDR2 from the germline V gene are GTSNPN and SVGIG (reference sequence). V was shortened by 3 bases and J by 2 bases, with 17 bases between the two germline ends. CDR3 bases: TGTGCCTGGAGGGGCCGGACTGAAAGGACCTACGAGCAGTACTTC. Encoded protein: CAWRGRTERTYEQYF.

The V and J genes are TRBV5-1 and TRBJ2-3; D perhaps matches TRBD2 (6 bases). CDR1 and CDR2 from the germline V gene are SGHRS and YFSETQ. Trimming cost V 0 bases and J 5 bases, with 13 bases left between them. This CDR3 is built from 15 residues. CDR3 amino acids: CASSLAAGKRDTQYF. The CDR3, as DNA: TGCGCCAGCAGCTTGGCGGCGGGGAAGAGAGATACGCAGTATTTT.

The chain has TRBV6-5 and TRBJ2-7, with a weak D call TRBD2 (5 bases). CDR3 length equals 15 residues. Trimming left V 8 bases short and J 0 bases short, with 17 bases between. Germline CDR1 and CDR2: MNHEY and SVGAGI. CDR3 sequence: CASPSSGAGSYEQYF. CDR3 coding DNA: TGTGCCAGCCCTTCGTCGGGCGCGGGCTCCTACGAGCAGTACTTC.

The chain carries TRBV18 and TRBJ1-5; D is perhaps TRBD1 (5 bases). Trimming took off 2 bases at V and 4 bases at J, with 9 bases between the two ends. This CDR3 has 14 residues. The germline gives CDR1 KGHSH, CDR2 LQKENI. The CDR3 reads CASSPGAGNQPQHF. Here the CDR3 DNA reads TGTGCCAGCTCACCAGGGGCAGGGAATCAGCCCCAGCATTTT. Variable domain in full (rest from reference TRBV18 and TRBJ1-5): NAGVMQNPRHLVRRRGQEARLRCSPMKGHSHVYWYRQLPEEGLKFMVYLQKENIIDESGMPKERFSAEFPKEGPSILRIQQVVRGDSAAYFCASSPGAGNQPQHFGDGTRLSIL.

The rearrangement uses TRBV3-1 (or the pseudogene TRBV3-2) and TRBJ1-2; D possibly corresponds to TRBD1 (5 bases). V lost 1 base and J 2 bases, leaving 8 bases between the germline ends. The CDR3 contains 14 residues. Germline CDR1 reads LGHDT; CDR2 reads YNNKEL (reference sequence). CDR3 sequence: CASSQGQKNYGYTF. In DNA, the CDR3 is TGTGCCAGCAGCCAAGGACAGAAAAACTATGGCTACACCTTC.

The chain couples TRBV6-4 to TRBJ2-7, with TRBD1 as a possible D gene (6 bases). The CDR3 contains 15 residues. V lost 5 bases and J 7 bases, leaving 21 bases between the germline ends. The V gene's germline CDR1 is MRHNA and CDR2 SNTAGT. The CDR3 DNA reads as TGTGCCAGCAGTACGATCTCACAGGGAGCTGGGGAGCAGTACTTC. Translating it yields CASSTISQGAGEQYF.

J is TRBJ2-5 and V is TRBV28; D might be TRBD2 (6 bases). Trimming took off 6 bases at V and 2 bases at J, with 19 bases between the two ends. Germline-derived CDR1 and CDR2 are MDHEN and SYDVKM. This CDR3 comprises 16 residues. The CDR3 region has the DNA TGTGCCAGCAGGGGACGGGGGTCAGGGCCTCAAGAGACCCAGTACTTC. Translated: CASRGRGSGPQETQYF. Using reference TRBV28 and TRBJ2-5 for the parts outside the CDR3, the full variable domain is DVKVTQSSRYLVKRTGEKVFLECVQDMDHENMFWYRQDPGLGLRLIYFSYDVKMKEKGDIPEGYSVSREKKERFSLILESASTNQTSMYLCASRGRGSGPQETQYFGPGTRLLVL.

Turning to this clone: Given the absence of the conserved phenylalanine or tryptophan at the CDR3 end, a read error is likely. The DNA is omitted, as the CDR3 cannot be located on it reliably, and the CDR3 follows TCRdb's listing. V is TRBV12-3 or TRBV12-4 and J is TRBJ1-4; the table gives TRBD1 as D, unverified against the DNA. With termini counted, the CDR3 has 8 amino acids. CDR3 loop: CASSRTGG.

This clone appeared once. The CDR3 sequence: CASSLGSNQPQHF. CDR3 nucleotide sequence: TGTGCCAGCAGTTTGGGCAGCAATCAGCCCCAGCATTTT. V is TRBV12-3 or TRBV12-4 and J is TRBJ1-5; no reliable D call. The germline V and J ends were trimmed by 3 bases and 1 base, with 4 bases remaining between them. The CDR3 is made up of 13 amino acids.